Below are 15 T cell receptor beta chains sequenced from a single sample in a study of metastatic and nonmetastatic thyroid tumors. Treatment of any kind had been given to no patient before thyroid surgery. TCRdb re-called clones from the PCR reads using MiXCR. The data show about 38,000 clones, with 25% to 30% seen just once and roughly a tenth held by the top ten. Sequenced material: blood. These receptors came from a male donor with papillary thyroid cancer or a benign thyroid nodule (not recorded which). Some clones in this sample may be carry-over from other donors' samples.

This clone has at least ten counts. CDR3 protein: CASSVGYEQYF. CDR3 nucleotides: TGTGCCAGCAGTGTAGGTTACGAGCAGTACTTC. J is TRBJ2-7 and V is TRBV2, with unresolved D. Germline V gene sequence: CDR1 SNHLY, CDR2 FYNNEI. The CDR3 has 11 residues. The V and J ends lost 4 bases and 4 bases respectively, with 5 bases between them.

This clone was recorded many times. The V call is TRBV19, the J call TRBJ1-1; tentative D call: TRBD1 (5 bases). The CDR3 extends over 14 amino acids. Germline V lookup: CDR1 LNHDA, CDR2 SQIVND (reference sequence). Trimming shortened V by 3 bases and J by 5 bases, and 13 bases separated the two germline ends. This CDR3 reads CASSIKAGITEAFF. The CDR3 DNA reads TGTGCCAGTAGTATCAAGGCAGGGATTACTGAAGCTTTCTTT.

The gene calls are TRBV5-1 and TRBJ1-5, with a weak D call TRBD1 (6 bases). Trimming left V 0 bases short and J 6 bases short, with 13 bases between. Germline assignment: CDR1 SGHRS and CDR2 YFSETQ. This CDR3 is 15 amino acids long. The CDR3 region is CASSLASGGGQPQHF. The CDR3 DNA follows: TGCGCCAGCAGCTTGGCCTCCGGGGGCGGTCAGCCCCAGCATTTT.

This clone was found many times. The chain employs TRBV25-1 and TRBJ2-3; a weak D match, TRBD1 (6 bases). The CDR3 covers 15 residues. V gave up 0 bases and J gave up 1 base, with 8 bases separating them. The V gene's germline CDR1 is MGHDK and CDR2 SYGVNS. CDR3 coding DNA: TGTGCCAGCAGTGAATATAGACAGGGCACAGATACGCAGTATTTT. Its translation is CASSEYRQGTDTQYF. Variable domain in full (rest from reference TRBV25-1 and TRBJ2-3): EADIYQTPRYLVIGTGKKITLECSQTMGHDKMYWYQQDPGMELHLIHYSYGVNSTEKGDLSSESTVSRIRTEHFPLTLESARPSHTSQYLCASSEYRQGTDTQYFGPGTRLTVL.

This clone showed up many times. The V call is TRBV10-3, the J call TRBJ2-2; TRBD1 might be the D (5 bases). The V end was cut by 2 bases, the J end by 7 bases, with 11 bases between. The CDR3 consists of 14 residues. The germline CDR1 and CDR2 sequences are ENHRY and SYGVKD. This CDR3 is CAISELQGGGELFF. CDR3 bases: TGTGCCATCAGTGAGCTCCAGGGCGGCGGGGAGCTGTTTTTT.

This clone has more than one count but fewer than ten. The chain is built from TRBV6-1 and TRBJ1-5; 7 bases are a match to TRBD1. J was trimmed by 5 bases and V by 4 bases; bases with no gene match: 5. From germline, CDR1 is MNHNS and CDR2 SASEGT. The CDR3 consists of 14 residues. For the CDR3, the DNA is TGTGCCAGCAGTGTCACAGGGGCTTATCAGCCCCAGCATTTT. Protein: CASSVTGAYQPQHF.

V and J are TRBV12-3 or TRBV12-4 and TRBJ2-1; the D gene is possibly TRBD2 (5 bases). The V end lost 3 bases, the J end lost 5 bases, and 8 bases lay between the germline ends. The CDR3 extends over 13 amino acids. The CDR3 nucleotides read TGTGCCAGCAGTTTTGGGAGAGACAATGAGCAGTTCTTC. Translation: CASSFGRDNEQFF.

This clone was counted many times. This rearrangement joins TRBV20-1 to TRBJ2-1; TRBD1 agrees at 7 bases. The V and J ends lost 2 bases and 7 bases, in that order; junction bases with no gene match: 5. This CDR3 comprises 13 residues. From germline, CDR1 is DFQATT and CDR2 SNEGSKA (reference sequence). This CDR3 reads CSARPPDRNEQFF. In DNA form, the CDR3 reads TGCAGTGCTAGACCCCCGGACAGGAATGAGCAGTTCTTC.

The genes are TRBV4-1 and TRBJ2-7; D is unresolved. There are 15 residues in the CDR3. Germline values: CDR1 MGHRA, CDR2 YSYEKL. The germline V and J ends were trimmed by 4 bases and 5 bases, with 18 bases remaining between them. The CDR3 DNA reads TGCGCCAGCAGCCTCACCCAGAGATCCCCAGACGAGCAGTACTTC. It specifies CASSLTQRSPDEQYF.

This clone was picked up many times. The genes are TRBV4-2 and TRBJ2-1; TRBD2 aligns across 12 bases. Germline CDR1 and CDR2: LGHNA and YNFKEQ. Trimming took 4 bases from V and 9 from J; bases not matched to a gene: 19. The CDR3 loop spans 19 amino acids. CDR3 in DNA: TGTGCCAGCAGCCCCCCACCCCCACTAGCGGGAGGTAAGTGGAGTGAGCAGTTCTTC. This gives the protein CASSPPPPLAGGKWSEQFF.

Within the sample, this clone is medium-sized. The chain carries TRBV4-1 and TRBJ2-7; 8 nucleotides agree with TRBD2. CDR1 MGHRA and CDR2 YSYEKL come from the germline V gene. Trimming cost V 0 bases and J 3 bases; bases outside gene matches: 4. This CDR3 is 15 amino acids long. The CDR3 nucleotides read TGCGCCAGCAGCCAAGATGGGACTAGTGACTACGAGCAGTACTTC. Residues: CASSQDGTSDYEQYF.

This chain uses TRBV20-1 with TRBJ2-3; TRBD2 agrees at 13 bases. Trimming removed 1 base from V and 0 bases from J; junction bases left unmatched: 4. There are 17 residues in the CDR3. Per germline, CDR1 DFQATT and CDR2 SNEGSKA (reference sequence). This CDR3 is CSARAAGLAGSTDTQYF. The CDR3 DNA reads TGCAGTGCTAGAGCCGCGGGACTAGCGGGGAGCACAGATACGCAGTATTTT.

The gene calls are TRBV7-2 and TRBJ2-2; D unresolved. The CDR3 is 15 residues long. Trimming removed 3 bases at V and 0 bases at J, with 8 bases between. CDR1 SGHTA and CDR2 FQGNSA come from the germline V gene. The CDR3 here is CASSFLATNTGELFF. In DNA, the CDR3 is TGTGCCAGCAGCTTTCTCGCAACGAACACCGGGGAGCTGTTTTTT.

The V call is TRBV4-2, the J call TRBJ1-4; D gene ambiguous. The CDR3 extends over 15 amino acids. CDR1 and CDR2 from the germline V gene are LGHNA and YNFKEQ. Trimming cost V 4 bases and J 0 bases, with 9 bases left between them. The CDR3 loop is CASSLNHATNEKLFF. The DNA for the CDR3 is TGTGCCAGCAGCCTTAATCATGCAACTAATGAAAAACTGTTTTTT.

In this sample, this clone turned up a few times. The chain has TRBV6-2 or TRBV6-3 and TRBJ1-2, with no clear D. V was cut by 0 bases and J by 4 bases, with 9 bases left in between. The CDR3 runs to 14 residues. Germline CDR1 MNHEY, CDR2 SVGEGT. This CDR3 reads CASSYSREGYGYTF. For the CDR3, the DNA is TGTGCCAGCAGTTACTCGAGAGAGGGCTATGGCTACACCTTC.